A selection of T cell receptor beta chains follows, all from one sample in a study of blood T cell repertoires in COVID-19. The protocol was immunoSEQ multiplex PCR, while the TCRdb copy is restricted to in-frame clones and leaves out a portion. The sample has around 240,000 clones, around 88% seen once. Sample: PBMCs or T cells enriched from blood (not recorded which). The receptor source for this set is a woman aged 45-60 years who had recovered from COVID-19. CDR3s include the opening cysteine and the closing phenylalanine or tryptophan. The order of the fields is J gene, V gene, clone size, D gene, CDR3 protein, CDR3 DNA. D genes are given only for firm matches. Clone size is given for some rows only: seen once, a few or many times, or a class if the clone is expanded.

J gene: TRBJ2-2; V gene: TRBV6-5; clone size: NA; D gene: TRBD2; CDR3 protein: CASRLAGWGELFF; CDR3 DNA: TGTGCCAGCAGACTAGCGGGGTGGGGGGAGCTGTTTTTT
J gene: TRBJ1-2; V gene: TRBV19; clone size: NA; D gene: NA; CDR3 protein: CASSEQQGAANYGYTF; CDR3 DNA: TGTGCCAGTAGTGAACAACAGGGCGCAGCTAACTATGGCTACACCTTC
J gene: TRBJ1-4; V gene: TRBV11-2; clone size: NA; D gene: NA; CDR3 protein: CASSAVWGVGGEKLFF; CDR3 DNA: TGTGCCAGCAGCGCCGTGTGGGGGGTCGGTGGGGAAAAACTGTTTTTT
J gene: TRBJ2-6; V gene: TRBV5-4; clone size: NA; D gene: NA; CDR3 protein: CASSFGGSSGANVLTF; CDR3 DNA: TGTGCCAGCAGCTTCGGTGGTTCTTCTGGGGCCAACGTCCTGACTTTC
J gene: TRBJ1-6; V gene: TRBV19; clone size: NA; D gene: NA; CDR3 protein: CASHPGPYNSPLHF; CDR3 DNA: TGTGCCAGCCATCCGGGTCCCTATAATTCACCCCTCCACTTT
J gene: TRBJ1-4; V gene: TRBV4-3; clone size: many; D gene: NA; CDR3 protein: CASSQSGHGNEKLFF; CDR3 DNA: TGCGCCAGCAGCCAATCGGGACATGGAAATGAAAAACTGTTTTTT
J gene: TRBJ1-1; V gene: TRBV10-1; clone size: NA; D gene: NA; CDR3 protein: CASSPRELGGAENTEAFF; CDR3 DNA: TGCGCCAGCAGCCCTAGGGAGCTTGGGGGCGCTGAGAACACTGAAGCTTTCTTT
J gene: TRBJ1-2; V gene: TRBV4-2; clone size: NA; D gene: NA; CDR3 protein: CASSPLRQDSNYGYTF; CDR3 DNA: TGTGCCAGCAGCCCCCTGCGACAAGATTCTAACTATGGCTACACCTTC
J gene: TRBJ1-1; V gene: TRBV7-2; clone size: NA; D gene: NA; CDR3 protein: CASSLDPGFAEAFF; CDR3 DNA: TGTGCCAGCAGCTTAGATCCGGGTTTCGCTGAAGCTTTCTTT
J gene: TRBJ1-5; V gene: TRBV7-9; clone size: once; D gene: NA; CDR3 protein: CASSNGGSNQPQHF; CDR3 DNA: TGTGCCAGCAGCAACGGGGGTAGCAATCAGCCCCAGCATTTT
J gene: TRBJ2-2; V gene: TRBV19; clone size: NA; D gene: TRBD2; CDR3 protein: CASKKREVGTGELFF; CDR3 DNA: TGTGCCAGTAAGAAGCGGGAGGTCGGCACCGGGGAGCTGTTTTTT
J gene: TRBJ1-5; V gene: TRBV9; clone size: once; D gene: TRBD1; CDR3 protein: CASSKGTGINQPQHF; CDR3 DNA: TGTGCCAGCAGTAAAGGGACAGGGATAAATCAGCCCCAGCATTTT
J gene: TRBJ2-1; V gene: TRBV7-9; clone size: NA; D gene: TRBD2; CDR3 protein: CASSRTGTSGNNEQFF; CDR3 DNA: TGTGCCAGCAGCCGAACCGGGACTAGCGGAAACAATGAGCAGTTCTTC
J gene: TRBJ2-5; V gene: TRBV10-3; clone size: NA; D gene: TRBD1; CDR3 protein: CAISATGAAQETQYF; CDR3 DNA: TGTGCCATCAGTGCGACAGGGGCGGCTCAAGAGACCCAGTACTTC
J gene: TRBJ2-7; V gene: TRBV5-1; clone size: NA; D gene: TRBD2; CDR3 protein: CASSLGSGNDYEQYF; CDR3 DNA: TGCGCCAGCAGCTTGGGAAGCGGGAATGACTACGAGCAGTACTTC
J gene: TRBJ1-2; V gene: TRBV7-9; clone size: NA; D gene: TRBD1; CDR3 protein: CASSRGTTGGNYGYTF; CDR3 DNA: TGTGCCAGCAGCCGGGGAACTACAGGGGGCAACTATGGCTACACCTTC
J gene: TRBJ1-2; V gene: TRBV11-2; clone size: once; D gene: TRBD1; CDR3 protein: CASSLGDRDGYTF; CDR3 DNA: TGTGCCAGCAGCTTAGGGGACAGGGATGGCTACACCTTC
J gene: TRBJ2-7; V gene: TRBV30; clone size: NA; D gene: NA; CDR3 protein: CAWSVPPDSRYEQYF; CDR3 DNA: TGTGCCTGGAGTGTTCCTCCGGACAGCCGCTACGAGCAGTACTTC
J gene: TRBJ2-3; V gene: TRBV27; clone size: NA; D gene: NA; CDR3 protein: CASSLSTGTDTQYF; CDR3 DNA: TGTGCCAGCAGTTTATCTACAGGAACAGATACGCAGTATTTT
J gene: TRBJ2-7; V gene: TRBV28; clone size: NA; D gene: TRBD2; CDR3 protein: CASSPLGWGGEQYF; CDR3 DNA: TGTGCCAGCAGTCCACTCGGGTGGGGGGGCGAGCAGTACTTC
J gene: TRBJ1-6; V gene: TRBV4-1; clone size: NA; D gene: NA; CDR3 protein: CASSQVAGMRSPLHF; CDR3 DNA: TGCGCCAGCAGCCAGGTAGCAGGGATGCGGTCACCCCTCCACTTT
J gene: TRBJ1-1; V gene: TRBV7-9; clone size: NA; D gene: TRBD1; CDR3 protein: CASTSPGQDAGAFF; CDR3 DNA: TGTGCCAGCACCTCCCCGGGACAGGACGCGGGAGCTTTCTTT
J gene: TRBJ2-5; V gene: TRBV4-3; clone size: once; D gene: NA; CDR3 protein: CASSQGGLVGTQYF; CDR3 DNA: TGCGCCAGCAGCCAAGGCGGACTTGTCGGGACCCAGTACTTC
J gene: TRBJ2-7; V gene: TRBV25-1; clone size: NA; D gene: TRBD1; CDR3 protein: CASSEWGRTGDNEQYF; CDR3 DNA: TGTGCCAGCAGTGAATGGGGAAGGACAGGGGATAACGAGCAGTACTTC
J gene: TRBJ2-5; V gene: TRBV10-3; clone size: NA; D gene: NA; CDR3 protein: CAIRQGPETQYF; CDR3 DNA: TGTGCCATCAGACAGGGTCCGGAGACCCAGTACTTC
J gene: TRBJ1-5; V gene: TRBV5-6; clone size: NA; D gene: NA; CDR3 protein: CASSFQGSGNQPQHF; CDR3 DNA: TGTGCCAGCAGCTTTCAGGGATCTGGTAATCAGCCCCAGCATTTT
J gene: TRBJ2-3; V gene: TRBV2; clone size: NA; D gene: TRBD2; CDR3 protein: CASSVSGGAPDTQYF; CDR3 DNA: TGTGCCAGCAGTGTCAGCGGGGGGGCCCCAGATACGCAGTATTTT
J gene: TRBJ1-2; V gene: TRBV5-6; clone size: NA; D gene: NA; CDR3 protein: CASSLTGHYGYTF; CDR3 DNA: TGTGCCAGCAGCTTGACAGGGCACTATGGCTACACCTTC
J gene: TRBJ2-7; V gene: TRBV5-6; clone size: NA; D gene: NA; CDR3 protein: CASSPQGAGTYEQYF; CDR3 DNA: TGTGCCAGCAGCCCCCAAGGGGCAGGGACCTACGAGCAGTACTTC
J gene: TRBJ2-2; V gene: TRBV11-3; clone size: few; D gene: TRBD1; CDR3 protein: CASSLAVGQGRRTGELFF; CDR3 DNA: TGTGCCAGCAGCTTAGCCGTCGGACAGGGAAGAAGAACCGGGGAGCTGTTTTTT
J gene: TRBJ1-4; V gene: TRBV7-9; clone size: NA; D gene: TRBD1; CDR3 protein: CASSTTGPPTNEKLFF; CDR3 DNA: TGTGCCAGCAGCACGACAGGGCCTCCGACTAATGAAAAACTGTTTTTT
J gene: TRBJ1-1; V gene: TRBV5-1; clone size: few; D gene: NA; CDR3 protein: CASSLVSALPNTEAFF; CDR3 DNA: TGCGCCAGCAGCTTGGTTTCTGCCCTACCGAACACTGAAGCTTTCTTT
J gene: TRBJ2-7; V gene: TRBV27; clone size: NA; D gene: NA; CDR3 protein: CASSPSDSYEQYF; CDR3 DNA: TGTGCCAGCAGCCCCTCCGACAGCTACGAGCAGTACTTC
J gene: TRBJ1-1; V gene: TRBV5-1; clone size: once; D gene: TRBD1; CDR3 protein: CASSPDRSTEAFF; CDR3 DNA: TGCGCCAGCAGCCCGGACAGGAGCACTGAAGCTTTCTTT
J gene: TRBJ2-4; V gene: TRBV15; clone size: NA; D gene: NA; CDR3 protein: CATSRAPEDFISKNIQYF; CDR3 DNA: TGTGCCACCAGCAGAGCCCCGGAAGACTTCATTTCCAAAAACATTCAGTACTTC
J gene: TRBJ2-2; V gene: TRBV15; clone size: NA; D gene: TRBD2; CDR3 protein: CATSGEGLAGATGELFF; CDR3 DNA: TGTGCCACCAGCGGGGAGGGACTAGCGGGAGCCACCGGGGAGCTGTTTTTT
J gene: TRBJ2-7; V gene: TRBV28; clone size: NA; D gene: TRBD2; CDR3 protein: CASGLTLAGRGNEQYF; CDR3 DNA: TGTGCCAGCGGGTTAACACTAGCGGGAAGGGGCAACGAGCAGTACTTC
J gene: TRBJ2-2; V gene: TRBV7-3; clone size: NA; D gene: NA; CDR3 protein: CASSSGGELFF; CDR3 DNA: TGTGCCAGCAGCTCCGGTGGGGAGCTGTTTTTT
J gene: TRBJ2-1; V gene: TRBV7-8; clone size: few; D gene: NA; CDR3 protein: CASSSSGTQTNEQFF; CDR3 DNA: TGTGCCAGCAGCTCCTCCGGGACACAAACCAATGAGCAGTTCTTC
J gene: TRBJ2-3; V gene: TRBV24-1; clone size: NA; D gene: TRBD2; CDR3 protein: CATSDFGGSFQDTQYF; CDR3 DNA: TGTGCCACCAGTGATTTTGGCGGGAGCTTTCAAGATACGCAGTATTTT
J gene: TRBJ1-6; V gene: TRBV28; clone size: NA; D gene: TRBD1; CDR3 protein: CASSVAGGAYLHF; CDR3 DNA: TGTGCCAGCAGTGTTGCAGGGGGCGCCTACCTCCACTTT
J gene: TRBJ2-1; V gene: TRBV19; clone size: NA; D gene: NA; CDR3 protein: CASSISGVLNNEQFF; CDR3 DNA: TGTGCCAGTAGTATCTCGGGGGTGCTGAACAATGAGCAGTTCTTC
J gene: TRBJ2-5; V gene: TRBV14; clone size: NA; D gene: TRBD1; CDR3 protein: CASSQPGQGLETQYF; CDR3 DNA: TGTGCCAGCAGCCAACCGGGACAGGGGCTCGAGACCCAGTACTTC
J gene: TRBJ1-5; V gene: TRBV7-2; clone size: NA; D gene: NA; CDR3 protein: CASSSTDSNQPQHF; CDR3 DNA: TGTGCCAGCAGCTCGACAGATAGCAATCAGCCCCAGCATTTT
J gene: TRBJ2-1; V gene: TRBV7-8; clone size: NA; D gene: NA; CDR3 protein: CASSSRTAWFF; CDR3 DNA: TGTGCCAGCAGCTCCCGGACTGCTTGGTTCTTC
J gene: TRBJ1-6; V gene: TRBV6-1; clone size: NA; D gene: NA; CDR3 protein: CASSEAGQNSPLHF; CDR3 DNA: TGTGCCAGCAGTGAAGCCGGACAGAATTCACCCCTCCACTTT
J gene: TRBJ2-6; V gene: TRBV4-3; clone size: NA; D gene: NA; CDR3 protein: CASSRPLTSSGANVLTF; CDR3 DNA: TGCGCCAGCAGCCGACCTCTCACTAGCTCTGGGGCCAACGTCCTGACTTTC
J gene: TRBJ2-1; V gene: TRBV6-2/TRBV6-3; clone size: NA; D gene: TRBD2; CDR3 protein: CASSLAAIYNEQFF; CDR3 DNA: TGTGCCAGCAGCCTAGCGGCGATCTACAATGAGCAGTTCTTC
J gene: TRBJ1-5; V gene: TRBV19; clone size: NA; D gene: TRBD1; CDR3 protein: CASSKEVGQFSNQPQHF; CDR3 DNA: TGTGCCAGTAGTAAAGAGGTGGGACAGTTTAGCAATCAGCCCCAGCATTTT
J gene: TRBJ2-7; V gene: TRBV7-2; clone size: NA; D gene: TRBD1; CDR3 protein: CASSPDRGLGLGEQYF; CDR3 DNA: TGTGCCAGCAGCCCAGACAGGGGGCTGGGATTGGGAGAGCAGTACTTC
J gene: TRBJ2-5; V gene: TRBV4-3; clone size: NA; D gene: NA; CDR3 protein: CASSQDPGVTQETQYF; CDR3 DNA: TGCGCCAGCAGCCAAGATCCAGGTGTCACTCAAGAGACCCAGTACTTC
J gene: TRBJ2-1; V gene: TRBV9; clone size: once; D gene: TRBD1; CDR3 protein: CASSVMRQGTDEQFF; CDR3 DNA: TGTGCCAGCAGCGTTATGAGACAGGGAACGGATGAGCAGTTCTTC
J gene: TRBJ2-5; V gene: TRBV6-6; clone size: NA; D gene: NA; CDR3 protein: CASSTGSAETQYF; CDR3 DNA: TGTGCCAGCAGTACAGGGTCGGCGGAGACCCAGTACTTC
J gene: TRBJ2-1; V gene: TRBV11-2; clone size: once; D gene: TRBD1; CDR3 protein: CASSFGDRGEYNEQFF; CDR3 DNA: TGTGCCAGCAGCTTTGGGGACAGGGGTGAATACAATGAGCAGTTCTTC